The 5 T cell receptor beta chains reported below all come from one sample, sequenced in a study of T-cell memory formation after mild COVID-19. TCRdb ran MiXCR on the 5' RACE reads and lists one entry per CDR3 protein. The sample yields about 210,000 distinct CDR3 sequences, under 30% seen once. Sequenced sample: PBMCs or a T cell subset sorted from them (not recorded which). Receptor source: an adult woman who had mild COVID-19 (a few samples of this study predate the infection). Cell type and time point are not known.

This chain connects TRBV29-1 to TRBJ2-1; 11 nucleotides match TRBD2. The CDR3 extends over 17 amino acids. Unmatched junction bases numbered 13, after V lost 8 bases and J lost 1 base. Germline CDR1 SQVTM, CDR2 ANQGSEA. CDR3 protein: CSLSGTSGRFSYNEQFF. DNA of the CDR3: TGCAGCCTCTCCGGGACTAGCGGCCGATTTTCCTACAATGAGCAGTTCTTC.

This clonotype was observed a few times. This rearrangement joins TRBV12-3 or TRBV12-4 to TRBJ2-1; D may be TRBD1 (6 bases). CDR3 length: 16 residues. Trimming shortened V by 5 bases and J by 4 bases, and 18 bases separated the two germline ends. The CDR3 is CASSLLRGPSYNEQFF. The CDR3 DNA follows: TGTGCCAGCAGTCTCCTCAGGGGACCCTCTTACAATGAGCAGTTCTTC.

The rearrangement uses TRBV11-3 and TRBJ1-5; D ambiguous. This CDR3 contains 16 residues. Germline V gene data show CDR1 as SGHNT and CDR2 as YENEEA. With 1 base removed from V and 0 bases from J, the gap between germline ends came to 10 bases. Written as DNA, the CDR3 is TGTGCCAGCAGCTTAGCATCCGGGGATAGCAATCAGCCCCAGCATTTT. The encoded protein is CASSLASGDSNQPQHF.

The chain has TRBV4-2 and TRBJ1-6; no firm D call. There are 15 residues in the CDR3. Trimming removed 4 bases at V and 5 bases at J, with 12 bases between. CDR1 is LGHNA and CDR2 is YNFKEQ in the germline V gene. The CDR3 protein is CASSPSHSNNSPLHF. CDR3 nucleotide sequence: TGTGCCAGCAGCCCTAGTCACAGTAATAATTCACCCCTCCACTTT.

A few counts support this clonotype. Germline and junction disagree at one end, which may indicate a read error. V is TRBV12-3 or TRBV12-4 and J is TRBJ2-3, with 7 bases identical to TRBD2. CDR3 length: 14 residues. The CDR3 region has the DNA TGTGCCAGCAGTCTAGCGGTTCGCACAGATACGCAGTATTTT. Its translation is CASSLAVRTDTQYF.